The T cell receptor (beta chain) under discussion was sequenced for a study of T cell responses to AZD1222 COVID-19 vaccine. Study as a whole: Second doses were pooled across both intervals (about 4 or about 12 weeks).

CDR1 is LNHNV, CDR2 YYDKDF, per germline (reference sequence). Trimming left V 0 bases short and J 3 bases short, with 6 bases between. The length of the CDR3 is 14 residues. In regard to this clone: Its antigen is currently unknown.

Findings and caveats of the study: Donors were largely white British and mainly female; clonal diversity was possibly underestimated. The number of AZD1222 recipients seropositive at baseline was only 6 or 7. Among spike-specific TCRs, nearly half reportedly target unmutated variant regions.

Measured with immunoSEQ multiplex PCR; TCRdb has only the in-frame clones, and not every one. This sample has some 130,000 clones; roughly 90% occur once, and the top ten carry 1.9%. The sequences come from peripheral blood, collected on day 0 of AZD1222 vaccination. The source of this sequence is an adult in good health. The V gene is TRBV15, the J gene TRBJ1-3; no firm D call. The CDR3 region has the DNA TGTGCCACCAGCAGAGATCGGGTTGGAAACACCATATATTTT. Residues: CATSRDRVGNTIYF.